These T cell receptor beta chains were read from a single sample in a study of T cell responses to AZD1222 COVID-19 vaccine. Using immunoSEQ multiplex PCR, the repertoire was profiled, and TCRdb retains in-frame clones only, with some absent. This sample yields tens of thousands of clones, of which approximately 90% are seen a single time; approximately 5.4% belongs to the top ten. Source: peripheral blood, taken on day 0 of AZD1222 vaccination. The receptors originated from an adult in good health. Both conserved end residues are part of each CDR3. A D gene is named only where the DNA matches it firmly. Expanded clones get a size class; other rows say once, few or many, or leave the size out.

CASSLGGTLYGYTF	TGCGCCAGCAGCTTGGGGGGGACACTCTATGGCTACACCTTC	NA	14	NA	TRBJ1-2	TRBV5-1
CASSSGSRGVAFF	TGTGCCAGCAGCTCTGGCAGTCGCGGTGTAGCTTTCTTT	NA	13	NA	TRBJ1-1	TRBV6-5
CASRSRMNTGELFF	TGTGCCAGCAGATCTCGGATGAACACCGGGGAGCTGTTTTTT	once	14	NA	TRBJ2-2	TRBV6-5
CASPGLARETQYF	TGTGCCTCGCCGGGACTAGCGCGGGAGACCCAGTACTTC	NA	13	TRBD2	TRBJ2-5	TRBV30
CASSPDRREQFF	TGTGCCAGCAGCCCGGACAGGAGAGAGCAGTTCTTC	NA	12	TRBD1	TRBJ2-1	TRBV7-6
CASSQGPVYEQYF	TGCGCCAGCAGCCAAGGGCCAGTCTACGAGCAGTACTTC	NA	13	NA	TRBJ2-7	TRBV4-3
CASSVVDSHNSPLHF	TGTGCCAGCAGCGTAGTGGACAGCCATAATTCACCCCTCCACTTT	few	15	NA	TRBJ1-6	TRBV9
CASSHNRNSGVTGELFF	TGTGCCAGCAGCCATAACCGAAATAGCGGGGTCACCGGGGAGCTGTTTTTT	NA	17	TRBD2	TRBJ2-2	TRBV4-2
CASSLTSGGATDTQYF	TGTGCCAGCAGCTTGACTAGCGGGGGGGCCACAGATACGCAGTATTTT	NA	16	TRBD2	TRBJ2-3	TRBV5-6
CSASPGLASPGELFF	TGCAGCGCCTCACCGGGCCTAGCCTCGCCCGGGGAGCTGTTTTTT	NA	15	NA	TRBJ2-2	TRBV29-1
CASSAPEFGGTSPYGYTF	TGTGCCAGCAGCGCCCCCGAGTTTGGGGGCACGTCTCCTTATGGCTACACCTTC	NA	18	NA	TRBJ1-2	TRBV7-6
CASKRDREPHYGYTF	TGTGCCAGCAAACGGGACAGGGAACCTCACTATGGCTACACCTTC	NA	15	TRBD1	TRBJ1-2	TRBV27
CASRAGTGRTTGELFF	TGTGCCAGCAGGGCTGGGACAGGGCGGACCACCGGGGAGCTGTTTTTT	NA	16	TRBD1	TRBJ2-2	TRBV14
CASSLRTSANEQFF	TGCGCCAGCAGCTTGCGGACTAGCGCGAATGAGCAGTTCTTC	NA	14	TRBD2	TRBJ2-1	TRBV5-1
CASSPGTGYGYTF	TGTGCCAGCAGCCCCGGGACAGGGTATGGCTACACCTTC	NA	13	TRBD1	TRBJ1-2	TRBV12-3/TRBV12-4
CASSPGQGKNEQFF	TGTGCCAGCAGTCCCGGACAGGGTAAGAATGAGCAGTTCTTC	NA	14	TRBD1	TRBJ2-1	TRBV7-2
CASSLGSYEQYF	TGTGCCAGCAGCTTGGGCAGCTACGAGCAGTACTTC	NA	12	NA	TRBJ2-7	TRBV7-9
CASLATVSGANVLTF	TGTGCCAGCCTCGCAACCGTCTCTGGGGCCAACGTCCTGACTTTC	NA	15	NA	TRBJ2-6	TRBV28
CASSLQGAGIGPLHF	TGTGCCAGCAGCCTGCAGGGGGCAGGGATAGGGCCCCTCCACTTT	NA	15	TRBD1	TRBJ1-6	TRBV14
CASSEARLDTEAFF	TGTGCCAGCAGTGAAGCGAGGCTGGACACTGAAGCTTTCTTT	NA	14	NA	TRBJ1-1	TRBV6-1
CAWRGYEGQGIDTEAFF	TGTGCCTGGAGAGGATACGAGGGGCAGGGTATTGACACTGAAGCTTTCTTT	NA	17	NA	TRBJ1-1	TRBV30